This T cell receptor (beta chain) was documented in a study of shared clonotypes between healthy human individuals. The wider study: A couple of female and three male donors aged 18 to 49 were enrolled.

For each subset, genomic DNA was distributed in equal portions over several immunoSEQ plates. Unsorted PBMC DNA was run through sequencing on ten immunoSEQ deep assay plates. Per the authors' pipeline: Junction-only sequences without quality scores were provided by ImmunoSEQ, so filtering was different. Only in-frame clones appear in the TCRdb table, and some are missing; sequencing was by immunoSEQ multiplex PCR. V, J and clone size derive from that table, while D and trimming were established from the DNA sequence. This table has a few hundred thousand clones, 70% to 80% appearing once. Material for sequencing was PBMCs. The TCR comes from a woman aged 40-49 years in good health. Some clones in this sample may be carry-over from other donors' samples.

The CDR3 is CASSARGLAVNTGELFF. The CDR3 DNA sequence: TGTGCCAGCAGCGCTAGGGGACTAGCGGTGAACACCGGGGAGCTGTTTTTT. The chain combines TRBV9 with TRBJ2-2; TRBD2 agrees at 11 bases. The CDR3 extends over 17 amino acids. Trimming at V came to 3 bases and at J to 1 base, leaving 5 bases not matched to a gene. CDR1 and CDR2 from the germline V gene are SGDLS and YYNGEE.